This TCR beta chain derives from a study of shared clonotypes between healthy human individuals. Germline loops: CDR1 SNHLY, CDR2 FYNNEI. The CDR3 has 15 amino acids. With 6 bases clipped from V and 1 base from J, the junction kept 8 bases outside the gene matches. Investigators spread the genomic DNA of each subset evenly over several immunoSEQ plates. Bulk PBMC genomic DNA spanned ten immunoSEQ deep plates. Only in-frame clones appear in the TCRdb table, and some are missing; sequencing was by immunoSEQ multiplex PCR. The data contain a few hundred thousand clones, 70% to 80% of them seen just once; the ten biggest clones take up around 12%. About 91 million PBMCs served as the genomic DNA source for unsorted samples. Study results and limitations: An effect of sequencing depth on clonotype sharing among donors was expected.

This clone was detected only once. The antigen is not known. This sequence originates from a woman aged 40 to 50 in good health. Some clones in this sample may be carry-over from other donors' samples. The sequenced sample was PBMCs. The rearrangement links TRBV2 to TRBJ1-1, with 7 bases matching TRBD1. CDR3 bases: TGTGCCAGCAGGGGCACCGGGACAGCGAACACTGAAGCTTTCTTT. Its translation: CASRGTGTANTEAFF.